This paragraph reports one T cell receptor beta chain. The antigen is unknown. Amplification used 60 Vbeta primers and 13 Jbeta primers. Some clones are missing from TCRdb's copy, which holds only in-frame ones; the method was immunoSEQ multiplex PCR. The data show some 200,000 clones, with 65% to 90% seen just once and about 1.4% held by the top ten. The sample belongs to a study of cytomegalovirus exposure and HLA in healthy donors. The study, taken as a whole, reports: Most likely, a cluster of highly shared sequence variants arose as a sequencing artifact.

This CDR3 contains 16 residues. CDR1 and CDR2 from the germline V gene are SGHAT and FQNNGV. The trim removed 1 base at V and 6 bases at J, leaving 10 bases unmatched. The TCR originated in a girl aged 10 to 17 in good health and CMV-seronegative. The chain is built from TRBV11-2 and TRBJ1-2; the match to TRBD1 covers 8 bases. Sequencing used PBMCs. CDR3 protein: CASSLGLRTGNHGYTF. CDR3 DNA: TGTGCCAGCAGCTTAGGCCTCAGGACAGGGAATCATGGCTACACCTTC.